The rows below give T cell receptor beta chains drawn from one sample of a study of shared clonotypes between healthy human individuals. Sequencing used immunoSEQ multiplex PCR; TCRdb keeps in-frame clones, though not all of them. Altogether about 490,000 clones are present, about 80% being singletons, with the ten largest covering less than 15%. The sample was PBMCs. The receptors shown here come from a woman aged 40 to 50 in good health. Some clones in this sample may be carry-over from other donors' samples. CDR3s include the opening cysteine and the closing phenylalanine or tryptophan. A D gene is named only where the DNA matches it firmly.

d_gene: TRBD2; v_gene: TRBV19; j_gene: TRBJ2-5; CDR3aa: CASSIHGLAGGTGETQYF
d_gene: -; v_gene: TRBV10-3; j_gene: TRBJ2-7; CDR3aa: CAIAGVDLSYEQYF
d_gene: -; v_gene: TRBV20-1; j_gene: TRBJ2-5; CDR3aa: CSAIGEETQYF
d_gene: TRBD1; v_gene: TRBV6-1; j_gene: TRBJ2-6; CDR3aa: CASSETGSGANVLTF
d_gene: -; v_gene: TRBV18; j_gene: TRBJ2-7; CDR3aa: CASSPGPFYEQYF
d_gene: TRBD2; v_gene: TRBV11-2; j_gene: TRBJ2-3; CDR3aa: CASSLMVAGVQYF
d_gene: -; v_gene: TRBV6-1; j_gene: TRBJ2-7; CDR3aa: CASNGYEQYF
d_gene: TRBD2; v_gene: TRBV4-1; j_gene: TRBJ2-3; CDR3aa: CASSQETRAGVDTQYF
d_gene: -; v_gene: TRBV27; j_gene: TRBJ2-7; CDR3aa: CASSPRTDSYEQYF
d_gene: -; v_gene: TRBV2; j_gene: TRBJ2-3; CDR3aa: CASRDLEDTQYF
d_gene: -; v_gene: TRBV29-1; j_gene: TRBJ2-1; CDR3aa: CSVEGRLYNEQFF
d_gene: -; v_gene: TRBV6-5; j_gene: TRBJ1-3; CDR3aa: CASSLDTFSGNTIYF
d_gene: TRBD1; v_gene: TRBV7-9; j_gene: TRBJ2-2; CDR3aa: CASREQGAAGELFF
d_gene: TRBD1; v_gene: TRBV2; j_gene: TRBJ2-7; CDR3aa: CASSATATGGYSAVYYEQYF
d_gene: -; v_gene: TRBV30; j_gene: TRBJ2-1; CDR3aa: CAWSVGQLDPPNNEQFF
d_gene: -; v_gene: TRBV6-1; j_gene: TRBJ1-2; CDR3aa: CASSEVWMLGYDDGYTF
d_gene: -; v_gene: TRBV15; j_gene: TRBJ1-2; CDR3aa: CATSRDQIHGYTF
d_gene: TRBD1; v_gene: TRBV6-5; j_gene: TRBJ2-5; CDR3aa: CASSPGQGKQYF
d_gene: -; v_gene: TRBV11-2; j_gene: TRBJ2-1; CDR3aa: CASSLLSQDNEQFF
d_gene: -; v_gene: TRBV29-1; j_gene: TRBJ2-7; CDR3aa: CSVEGGQSYEQYF
d_gene: -; v_gene: TRBV4-2; j_gene: TRBJ1-1; CDR3aa: CASRSEAGQYGWTEAFF
d_gene: TRBD1; v_gene: TRBV13; j_gene: TRBJ1-3; CDR3aa: CASSRDRVNTIYF
d_gene: -; v_gene: TRBV28; j_gene: TRBJ1-1; CDR3aa: CASSSLSQGMNTEAFF
d_gene: -; v_gene: TRBV5-5; j_gene: TRBJ2-3; CDR3aa: CASSRSGLSTDTQYF
d_gene: TRBD1; v_gene: TRBV29-1; j_gene: TRBJ2-3; CDR3aa: CSVAKAPGQSTDTQYF
d_gene: -; v_gene: TRBV28; j_gene: TRBJ1-1; CDR3aa: CASSLPFGAGSYTEAFF
d_gene: -; v_gene: TRBV6-1; j_gene: TRBJ2-7; CDR3aa: CASSDTGTGKYEQYF
d_gene: -; v_gene: TRBV28; j_gene: TRBJ1-3; CDR3aa: CASSPGQSGNTIYF
d_gene: -; v_gene: TRBV28; j_gene: TRBJ2-1; CDR3aa: CASSLQYNEQFF
d_gene: TRBD2; v_gene: TRBV7-2; j_gene: TRBJ2-1; CDR3aa: CASSQTSGRFYNEQFF
d_gene: TRBD1; v_gene: TRBV15; j_gene: TRBJ2-7; CDR3aa: CATSKGFYRGAAEQYF
d_gene: TRBD1; v_gene: TRBV18; j_gene: TRBJ2-5; CDR3aa: CASSPMDRGGETQYF
d_gene: -; v_gene: TRBV28; j_gene: TRBJ1-1; CDR3aa: CASSLVAVNTEAFF
d_gene: -; v_gene: TRBV7-2; j_gene: TRBJ1-5; CDR3aa: CASSLNGRGQPQHF
d_gene: -; v_gene: TRBV7-9; j_gene: TRBJ2-3; CDR3aa: CAIHDGGGKDTQYF
d_gene: TRBD2; v_gene: TRBV15; j_gene: TRBJ2-7; CDR3aa: CATSRYGLADTYEQYF
d_gene: -; v_gene: TRBV11-3; j_gene: TRBJ2-7; CDR3aa: CASSPRDNPYEQYF
d_gene: -; v_gene: TRBV10-3; j_gene: TRBJ1-2; CDR3aa: CAISGQLDRNYGYTF
d_gene: -; v_gene: TRBV7-2; j_gene: TRBJ1-5; CDR3aa: CASSFGQNQPQHF
d_gene: -; v_gene: TRBV28; j_gene: TRBJ2-1; CDR3aa: CASSPGGFNEQFF
d_gene: -; v_gene: TRBV30; j_gene: TRBJ1-5; CDR3aa: CAWNQGRGNQPQHF